Listed here are 11 T cell receptor beta chains from one sample, sequenced in a study of neurological immune-mediated disorders. TCRdb used MiXCR to reprocess the 5' RACE reads, holding one entry per CDR3 protein. The data hold 110,000 or so distinct CDR3 sequences, with about 3.2% observed a single time. Sequencing used PBMCs. Every receptor here comes from a woman in her thirties with multiple sclerosis.

This clonotype has a handful of counts. A read error may be the cause here, since a much bigger clone is one base away. This chain joins TRBV10-2 and TRBJ2-1; tentative D call: TRBD2 (5 bases). CDR3 size: 13 residues. Germline lookup yields CDR1 WSHSY and CDR2 SAAADI. V lost 10 bases and J lost 2, with 12 bases in between. In DNA, the CDR3 is TGCGCCAACAGACCCGGGGCCTACAATGAGCAGTTCTTC. This codes for CANRPGAYNEQFF.

Only a few counts were recorded for this clonotype. The V and J genes are TRBV19 and TRBJ2-7; TRBD1 is a possible D gene (5 bases). Germline V gene lookup returns CDR1 LNHDA and CDR2 SQIVND (reference sequence). V lost 4 bases to trimming and J lost 5 bases, with 9 bases between them. This CDR3 spans 12 amino acids. This chain's CDR3 is CASSTQGNEQYF. CDR3 nucleotides: TGTGCCAGTAGTACCCAGGGAAACGAGCAGTACTTC. Looking up the rest from reference TRBV19 and TRBJ2-7 gives the full variable domain: DGGITQSPKYLFRKEGQNVTLSCEQNLNHDAMYWYRQDPGQGLRLIYYSQIVNDFQKGDIAEGYSVSREKKESFPLTVTSAQKNPTAFYLCASSTQGNEQYFGPGTRLTVT.

With respect to this clonotype: Since a much larger clone is just one base distant, this may be a read error. This chain uses TRBV7-9 with TRBJ2-7, with D perhaps TRBD2 (5 bases). Germline lookup yields CDR1 SEHNR and CDR2 FQNEAQ (reference sequence). The CDR3 totals 17 residues. V lost 5 bases and J 0 bases, leaving 20 bases between the germline ends. The chain's CDR3 is CASSRAGKGILSYEQYF. CDR3 in DNA: TGTGCCAGCAGCAGAGCCGGGAAAGGGATTCTCTCCTACGAGCAGTACTTC. The variable domain in full, with the rest retrieved from reference TRBV7-9 and TRBJ2-7, is DTGVSQNPRHKITKRGQNVTFRCDPISEHNRLYWYRQTLGQGPEFLTYFQNEAQLEKSRLLSDRFSAERPKGSFSTLEIQRTEQGDSAMYLCASSRAGKGILSYEQYFGPGTRLTVT.

This clonotype showed up many times. The rearrangement joins TRBV27 to TRBJ2-1, with D maybe TRBD2 (5 bases). Germline V CDR1 and CDR2: MNHEY, SMNVEV (reference sequence). V was trimmed by 5 bases and J by 1 base, leaving 9 bases between them. The length of the CDR3 is 14 residues. The CDR3 DNA follows: TGTGCCAGCAGTCCGAGGGTTTCCTACAATGAGCAGTTCTTC. Protein product: CASSPRVSYNEQFF.

This clonotype was detected ten times or more. V gene TRBV7-9 combines with J gene TRBJ1-1; 8 bases are shared with TRBD1. Germline lookup yields CDR1 SEHNR and CDR2 FQNEAQ (reference sequence). The CDR3 has 12 residues. J was trimmed by 11 bases and V by 6 bases; bases with no gene match: 8. DNA of the CDR3: TGTGCCAGCAGGTCTACTCCAGGGGGCGCTTTCTTT. Translation gives CASRSTPGGAFF.

This clonotype was counted at least ten times. The chain uses TRBV7-2 and TRBJ2-4; D is uncertain. The CDR3 consists of 16 residues. The V and J ends lost 5 bases and 0 bases respectively, with 14 bases between them. Germline CDR1 is SGHTA and CDR2 is FQGNSA. The CDR3 region is CASSLGRLLAKNIQYF. CDR3 DNA sequence: TGTGCCAGCAGCCTCGGACGGCTGCTAGCCAAAAACATTCAGTACTTC.

This chain connects TRBV7-2 to TRBJ1-2, with D hard to call. V was clipped by 0 bases and J by 3 bases, with 8 bases between them. CDR1 and CDR2 (germline): SGHTA, FQGNSA. There are 14 residues in the CDR3. The CDR3, as DNA: TGTGCCAGCAGCTTAGCGCTTCAAGACTATGGCTACACCTTC. Protein: CASSLALQDYGYTF.

This clonotype was found many times. The chain recombines TRBV20-1 with TRBJ2-5; D is ambiguous. CDR3 length: 12 amino acids. V was clipped by 5 bases and J by 3 bases, with 10 bases between them. The germline V gene encodes CDR1 DFQATT and CDR2 SNEGSKA (reference sequence). CDR3 loop: CSALDGKETQYF. The CDR3 coding sequence is TGCAGTGCTCTAGACGGAAAAGAGACCCAGTACTTC.

This clonotype was detected many times. The chain's CDR3 is CATSEPGQTNTEAFF. In DNA form, the CDR3 reads TGTGCCACCAGTGAGCCGGGACAGACGAACACTGAAGCTTTCTTT. This rearrangement joins TRBV24-1 to TRBJ1-1; 7 nucleotides line up with TRBD1. The CDR3 is 15 amino acids. Germline loops: CDR1 KGHDR, CDR2 SFDVKD. V was clipped by 4 bases and J by 1 base; unmatched bases: 5.

This chain connects TRBV7-8 to TRBJ2-3; D possibly uses TRBD1 or TRBD2 (6 bases each). Trimming took off 4 bases at V and 3 bases at J, with 20 bases between the two ends. Germline lookup yields CDR1 SGHVS and CDR2 FQNEAQ. The CDR3 sequence is 17 residues long. The CDR3 sequence is CASSSDMGGSVTDTQYF. As DNA, the CDR3 is TGTGCCAGCAGCTCCGATATGGGGGGCTCGGTGACAGATACGCAGTATTTT.

This clonotype appeared many times. The chain joins TRBV4-3 to TRBJ2-1; D unclear. Trimming removed 1 base at V and 9 bases at J, with 19 bases between. Looked up from germline, CDR1 is LGHNA and CDR2 is YSLEER. This CDR3 comprises 16 residues. The CDR3 nucleotides are TGCGCCAGCAGCCAAGGTAGAGAGCTCGGTGTTGGTGAGCAGTTCTTC. Translation: CASSQGRELGVGEQFF.